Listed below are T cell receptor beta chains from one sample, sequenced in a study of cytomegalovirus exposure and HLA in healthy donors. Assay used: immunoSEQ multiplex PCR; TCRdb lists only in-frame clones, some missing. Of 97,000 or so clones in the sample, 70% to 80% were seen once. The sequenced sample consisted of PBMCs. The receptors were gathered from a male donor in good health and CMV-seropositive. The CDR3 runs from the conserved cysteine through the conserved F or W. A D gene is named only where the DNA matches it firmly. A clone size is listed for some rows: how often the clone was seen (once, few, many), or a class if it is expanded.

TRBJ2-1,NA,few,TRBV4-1,TGCGCCAGCAGCCGCATCTATATAAGCTCCTACAATGAGCAGTTCTTC,CASSRIYISSYNEQFF
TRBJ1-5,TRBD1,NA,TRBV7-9,TGTTCCAGCAGCTTAGTGGGCAGGGGGCATCAGCCCCAGCATTTT,CSSSLVGRGHQPQHF
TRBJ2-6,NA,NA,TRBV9,TGTGCCAGCAGCCCCGGGGAGTCTCACTCTGGGGCCAACGTCCTGACTTTC,CASSPGESHSGANVLTF
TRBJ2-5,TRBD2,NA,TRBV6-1,TGTGCCGGCAGTGAAGTTCTAGCGGGGTACCAAGAGACCCAGTACTTC,CAGSEVLAGYQETQYF
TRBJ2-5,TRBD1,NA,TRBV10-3,TGTGCCATCAGTGAGTCGACCTGGGGTGGGGGACAGGAGACCCAGTACTTC,CAISESTWGGGQETQYF
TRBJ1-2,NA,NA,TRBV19,TGTGCCAGTAGTATAGATCCGGGGTCCCATGGCTACACCTTC,CASSIDPGSHGYTF
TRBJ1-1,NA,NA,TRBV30,TGTGCCTGGAGTGTACTCGGGGCGGGGTACGCTGAAGCTTTCTTT,CAWSVLGAGYAEAFF
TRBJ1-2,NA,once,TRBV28,TGTGCCAGCAGTTCTCCCGGCAGGGGTAACTATGGCTACACCTTC,CASSSPGRGNYGYTF
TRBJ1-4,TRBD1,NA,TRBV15,TGTGCCACCCGGACGGACAGGCTTAGAATGGGGGAAAAACTGTTTTTT,CATRTDRLRMGEKLFF
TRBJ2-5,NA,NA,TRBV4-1,TGCGCCAGCAGCCAAGATTTGTCAGCGGATAAAGAGACCCAGTACTTC,CASSQDLSADKETQYF